Listed below are T cell receptor beta chains from one sample, sequenced in a study of cytomegalovirus exposure and HLA in healthy donors. TCRdb's copy holds only in-frame clones and misses some; the assay was immunoSEQ multiplex PCR. The table lists approximately 60,000 clones, about 79% of them singletons. Material for sequencing was PBMCs. The receptor source for this set is a man aged 35 to 55 in good health and CMV-seronegative. CDR3s include the opening cysteine and the closing phenylalanine or tryptophan. A D gene is named only where the DNA matches it firmly. Size tells how often a clone was seen (once, few, many) or the class of an expanded clone, and some rows leave it out.

CDR3nt | CDR3aa | d_gene | j_gene | v_gene | abundance
TGTGCCAGCAGTGGGACAGGGGGAATTGCAACTAATGAAAAACTGTTTTTT | CASSGTGGIATNEKLFF | TRBD1 | TRBJ1-4 | TRBV25-1 | NA
TGTGCCAGTACGACGATGGGGCGCAAGACCCAGTACTTC | CASTTMGRKTQYF | NA | TRBJ2-5 | TRBV27 | NA
TGTGCCAGCAGCCCCGCCCCCCACAGAGAGCAGTACTTC | CASSPAPHREQYF | NA | TRBJ2-7 | TRBV5-4 | NA
TGTGCCAGCAGCTTGAGCGGGTCTCCTGGAAACACCATATATTTT | CASSLSGSPGNTIYF | NA | TRBJ1-3 | TRBV7-2 | once
TGTGCCAGCAGCTTAATAGCGGGGGGGCGATTAGGCAATGAGCAGTTCTTC | CASSLIAGGRLGNEQFF | TRBD2 | TRBJ2-1 | TRBV5-6 | NA
TGTGCCAGCAGCCCCCCCTGGGGGCGGAACAATGAGCAGTTCTTC | CASSPPWGRNNEQFF | NA | TRBJ2-1 | TRBV11-2 | NA
TGTGCCAGCAGCGACGGGGTGGCCAAAAACATTCAGTACTTC | CASSDGVAKNIQYF | NA | TRBJ2-4 | TRBV28 | NA
TGTGCCTGCTCGACAGGGTATGGTGAAGCTTTCTTT | CACSTGYGEAFF | TRBD1 | TRBJ1-1 | TRBV30 | NA
TGTGCCGGTAATCCTACAGGGGCCTCCTACGAGCAGTACTTC | CAGNPTGASYEQYF | TRBD1 | TRBJ2-7 | TRBV30 | NA
TGCGCCAGCAGCTTGGAAGTGAAGCGGGACTATGGCTACACCTTC | CASSLEVKRDYGYTF | NA | TRBJ1-2 | TRBV5-1 | NA
TGTGCCTGGAAAGGAGCGCGCACAGATACGCAGTATTTT | CAWKGARTDTQYF | NA | TRBJ2-3 | TRBV30 | NA
TGTGCCAGCTCACCCCCCCCGGGACAGGGAAAATCACCCCTCCACTTT | CASSPPPGQGKSPLHF | TRBD1 | TRBJ1-6 | TRBV18 | NA
TGTGCCAGCAGCGGCATCCAGAATTCACCCCTCCACTTT | CASSGIQNSPLHF | NA | TRBJ1-6 | TRBV7-2 | NA
TGTGCCAGTAGTAAAATTAGGACAGAGACAACCGGGGAGCTGTTTTTT | CASSKIRTETTGELFF | NA | TRBJ2-2 | TRBV19 | NA